Below are 2 T cell receptor beta chains sequenced from a single sample in a study of blood T cell repertoires in COVID-19. Profiled with immunoSEQ multiplex PCR; TCRdb holds only in-frame clones, not every one. The table has roughly 250,000 clones, 75% to 90% seen once. The sequencing input was peripheral blood. These receptor sequences come from a woman between 35 and 50 years old with acute or convalescent COVID-19.

The rearrangement joins TRBV7-2 to TRBJ1-2, with TRBD1 matching 7 bases. V trimming: 4 bases; J trimming: 0 bases; junction bases outside the gene matches: 8. The CDR3 spans 16 residues. Germline values: CDR1 SGHTA, CDR2 FQGNSA. The CDR3 reads CASSSGTDRPNYGYTF. As DNA, the CDR3 is TGTGCCAGCAGCTCTGGAACGGACAGGCCTAACTATGGCTACACCTTC.

This sequence joins TRBV4-1 and TRBJ1-2, with TRBD1 as a possible D gene (5 bases). The CDR3 sequence is 13 residues long. V was shortened by 3 bases and J by 6 bases, with 11 bases between the two germline ends. Germline CDR1 reads MGHRA; CDR2 reads YSYEKL. This CDR3 reads CASSQDGTDGYTF. The CDR3 DNA is TGCGCCAGCAGCCAGGACGGGACTGATGGCTACACCTTC.